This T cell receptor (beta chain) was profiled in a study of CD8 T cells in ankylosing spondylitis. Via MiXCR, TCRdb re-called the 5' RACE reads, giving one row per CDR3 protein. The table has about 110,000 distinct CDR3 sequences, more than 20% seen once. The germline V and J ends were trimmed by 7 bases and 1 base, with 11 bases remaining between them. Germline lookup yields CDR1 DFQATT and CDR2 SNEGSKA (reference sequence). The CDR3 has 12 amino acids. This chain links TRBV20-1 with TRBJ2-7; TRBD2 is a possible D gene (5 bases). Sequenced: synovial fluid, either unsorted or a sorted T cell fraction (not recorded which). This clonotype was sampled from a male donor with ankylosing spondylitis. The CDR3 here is CSVTRDSYEQYF. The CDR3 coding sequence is TGCAGTGTTACCCGGGATTCCTACGAGCAGTACTTC.